Listed below are T cell receptor beta chains from one sample, sequenced in a study of T cell repertoires in cytomegalovirus infection. One entry per CDR3 protein results from TCRdb running MiXCR on the reads. The data show around 490,000 distinct CDR3 sequences, around 27% seen once. Sequencing used PBMCs. The receptors derive from a human donor in good health (CMV status not recorded). Some clones in this sample may be carry-over from other donors' samples. CDR3s include the opening cysteine and the closing phenylalanine or tryptophan. Size is omitted from some rows. Given values are once, few, many or a class for expanded clones.

j_call v_call clone_size cdr3_aa
TRBJ2-1 TRBV7-9 NA CASKTGLAGDEQFF
TRBJ1-1 TRBV6-2/TRBV6-3 NA CASSYSARATENTEAFF
TRBJ1-5 TRBV7-2 many CASSKETNQPQHF
TRBJ2-1 TRBV7-4 few CASNPILAGGWNEQFF
TRBJ2-3 TRBV6-6 few CASRPPGLAGVTDTQYF
TRBJ2-2 TRBV6-5 many CASSTFTGELFF
TRBJ2-1 TRBV11-2 few CASSASGRPNEQFF
TRBJ1-4 TRBV9 NA CASTRTGRANEKLFF
TRBJ1-1 TRBV5-1 NA CASSLAAAAEAFF
TRBJ2-7 TRBV6-2/TRBV6-3 NA CASNPSRDPRYEQYF
TRBJ1-1 TRBV6-8 NA CASSYSLLGKAEAFF
TRBJ2-1 TRBV19 many CASSIDSLNYNEQFF
TRBJ1-5 TRBV20-1 NA CSARATGADNQPQHF
TRBJ2-7 TRBV4-1 NA CASSSPGQPQF
TRBJ1-5 TRBV27 NA CASSLSGGTGGINQPQHF
TRBJ2-1 TRBV11-3 NA CASSLETQDYNEQFF
TRBJ2-3 TRBV29-1 NA CSVASEDVIDTQYF
TRBJ1-5 TRBV20-1 once CSANDRIHQPQHF
TRBJ2-1 TRBV2 few CASSAYLFRRGNEQFF
TRBJ2-3 TRBV5-1 NA CANSSLSTDTQYF
TRBJ2-1 TRBV2 NA CASSDAGRNEQFF
TRBJ2-3 TRBV5-1 few CASSSRLAELTDTQYF
TRBJ2-1 TRBV5-5 few CASSPTQQGSNEQFF
TRBJ2-7 TRBV18 NA CASSRGGATLYEQYF
TRBJ2-3 TRBV5-1 once CASSLTGTTSTDTQYF
TRBJ2-5 TRBV10-3 NA CAISPGDQAAETQYF
TRBJ1-1 TRBV6-6 NA CASSEGRLNTEAFF
TRBJ1-6 TRBV6-5 NA CATYRTALSPLHF